This T cell receptor (beta chain) was observed in a study of blood T cell repertoires in COVID-19. About the research overall: Sources were T cells, B-cell-depleted T cells, or PBMCs; the material itself was cDNA or gDNA.

Profiled with immunoSEQ multiplex PCR; TCRdb holds only in-frame clones, not every one. The data contain 75,000 to 100,000 clones, approximately 86% of them singletons. Trimming took 5 bases from V and 7 from J; bases not matched to a gene: 14. CDR1 SGHVS and CDR2 FQNEAQ come from the germline V gene. CDR3 length: 17 residues. The chain carries TRBV7-8 and TRBJ1-4; 9 nucleotides match TRBD1. The clonotype originates from an elderly man with acute or convalescent COVID-19. Sequencing was carried out using peripheral blood. The CDR3 DNA reads TGTGCCAGCAGCCCAAGGGACAGGGAGTATATAGGTGAAAAACTGTTTTTT. This translates into CASSPRDREYIGEKLFF.